The 2 T cell receptor beta chains below come from one sample, sequenced in a study of cytomegalovirus exposure and HLA in healthy donors. The PCR contained 60 Vbeta and 13 Jbeta primers. Here immunoSEQ multiplex PCR was the method, and the copy in TCRdb shows in-frame clones only, minus some. Found here are approximately 150,000 clones, about 70% of them singletons; the top ten hold about 4.7%. The sample was PBMCs. The receptor set was obtained from a man in his 60s in good health and CMV-seronegative.

The chain links TRBV6-6 to TRBJ1-2, with D perhaps TRBD1 (5 bases). CDR1 is MNHNY, CDR2 SVGAGI, per germline (reference sequence). This CDR3 comprises 13 residues. Trimming took 8 bases from V and 8 from J, leaving 18 bases between them. This CDR3 is CASAERQGGGYTF. Here the CDR3 DNA reads TGTGCCAGCGCTGAACGCCAGGGAGGCGGCTACACCTTC.

The chain couples TRBV19 to TRBJ2-2, with 8 bases fitting TRBD1. Trimming took 4 bases from V and 1 from J; bases not matched to a gene: 5. Germline CDR1 and CDR2: LNHDA and SQIVND (reference sequence). The CDR3 is 16 residues long. Written as DNA, the CDR3 is TGTGCCAGTAGTAGACAGGGGACGAGGAACACCGGGGAGCTGTTTTTT. As protein: CASSRQGTRNTGELFF.